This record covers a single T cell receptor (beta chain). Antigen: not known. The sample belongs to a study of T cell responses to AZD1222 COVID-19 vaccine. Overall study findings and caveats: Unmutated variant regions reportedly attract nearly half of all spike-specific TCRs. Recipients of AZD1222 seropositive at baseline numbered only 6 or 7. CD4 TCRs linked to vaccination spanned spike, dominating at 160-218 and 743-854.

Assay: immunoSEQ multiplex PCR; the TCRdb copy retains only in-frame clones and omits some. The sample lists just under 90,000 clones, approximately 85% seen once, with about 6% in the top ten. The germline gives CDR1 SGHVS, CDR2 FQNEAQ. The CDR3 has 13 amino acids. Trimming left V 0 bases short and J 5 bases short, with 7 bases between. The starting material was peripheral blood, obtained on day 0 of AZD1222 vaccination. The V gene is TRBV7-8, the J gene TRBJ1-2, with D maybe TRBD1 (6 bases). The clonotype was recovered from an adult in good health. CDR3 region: CASSLAGGYGYTF. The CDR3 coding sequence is TGTGCCAGCAGCTTAGCAGGGGGGTATGGCTACACCTTC. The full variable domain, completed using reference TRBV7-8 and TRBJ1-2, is GAGVSQSPRYKVAKRGQDVALRCDPISGHVSLFWYQQALGQGPEFLTYFQNEAQLDKSGLPSDRFFAERPEGSVSTLKIQRTQQEDSAVYLCASSLAGGYGYTFGSGTRLTVV.